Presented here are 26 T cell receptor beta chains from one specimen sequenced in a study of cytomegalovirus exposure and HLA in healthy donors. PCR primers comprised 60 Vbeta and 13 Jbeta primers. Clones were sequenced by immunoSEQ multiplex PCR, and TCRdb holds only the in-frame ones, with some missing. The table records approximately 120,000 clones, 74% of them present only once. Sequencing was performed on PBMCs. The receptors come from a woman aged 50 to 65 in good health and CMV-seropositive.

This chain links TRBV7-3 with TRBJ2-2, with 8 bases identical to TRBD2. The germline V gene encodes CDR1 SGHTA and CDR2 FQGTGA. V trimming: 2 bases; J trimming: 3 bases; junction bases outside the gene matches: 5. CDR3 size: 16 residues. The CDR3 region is CASSLASGGYTGELFF. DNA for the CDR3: TGTGCCAGCAGCTTAGCCAGCGGGGGTTACACCGGGGAGCTGTTTTTT.

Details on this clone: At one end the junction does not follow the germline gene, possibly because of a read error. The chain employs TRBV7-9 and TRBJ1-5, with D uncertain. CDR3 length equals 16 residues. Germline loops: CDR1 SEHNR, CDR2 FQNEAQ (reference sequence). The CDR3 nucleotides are TGTTCCAGCAGCCCGTCCGGGAGAGATGGCAATCAGCCCCAGCATTTT. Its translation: CSSSPSGRDGNQPQHF.

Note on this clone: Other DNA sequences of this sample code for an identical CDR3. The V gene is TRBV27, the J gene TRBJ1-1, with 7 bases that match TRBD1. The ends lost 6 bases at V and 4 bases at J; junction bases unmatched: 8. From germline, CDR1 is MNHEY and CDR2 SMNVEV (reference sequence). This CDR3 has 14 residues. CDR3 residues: CASSLGGSTTEAFF. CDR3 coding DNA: TGTGCCAGCAGCTTAGGGGGCTCGACCACTGAAGCTTTCTTT.

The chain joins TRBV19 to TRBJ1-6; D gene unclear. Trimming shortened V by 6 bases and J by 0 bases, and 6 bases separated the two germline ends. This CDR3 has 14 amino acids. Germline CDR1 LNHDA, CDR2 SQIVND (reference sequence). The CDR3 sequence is CASRGSSYNSPLHF. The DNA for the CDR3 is TGTGCCAGTAGGGGCAGCTCCTATAATTCACCCCTCCACTTT.

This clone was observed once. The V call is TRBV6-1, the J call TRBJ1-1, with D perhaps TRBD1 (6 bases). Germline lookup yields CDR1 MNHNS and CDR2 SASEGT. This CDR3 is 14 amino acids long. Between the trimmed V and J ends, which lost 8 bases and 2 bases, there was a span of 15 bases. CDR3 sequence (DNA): TGTGCCAGCGGTGTAGGGGGAAGAAACACTGAAGCTTTCTTT. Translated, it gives CASGVGGRNTEAFF.

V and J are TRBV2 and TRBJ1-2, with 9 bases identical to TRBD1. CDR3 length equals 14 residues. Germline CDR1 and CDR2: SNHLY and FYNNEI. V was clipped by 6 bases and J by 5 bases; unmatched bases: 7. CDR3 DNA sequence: TGTGCCAGCAGGGGACAGGGAAGTGGTTATGGCTACACCTTC. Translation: CASRGQGSGYGYTF.

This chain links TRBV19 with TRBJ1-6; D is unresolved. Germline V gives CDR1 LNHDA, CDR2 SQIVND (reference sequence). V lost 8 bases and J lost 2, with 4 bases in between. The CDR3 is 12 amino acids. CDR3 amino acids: CASGPYNSPLHF. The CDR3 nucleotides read TGTGCCAGTGGGCCCTATAATTCACCCCTCCACTTT.

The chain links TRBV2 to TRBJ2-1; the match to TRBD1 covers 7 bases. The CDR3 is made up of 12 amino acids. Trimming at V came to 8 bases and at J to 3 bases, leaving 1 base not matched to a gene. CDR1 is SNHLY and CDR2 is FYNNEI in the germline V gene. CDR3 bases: TGTGCCAGCCGGGACAGCTACAATGAGCAGTTCTTC. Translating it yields CASRDSYNEQFF.

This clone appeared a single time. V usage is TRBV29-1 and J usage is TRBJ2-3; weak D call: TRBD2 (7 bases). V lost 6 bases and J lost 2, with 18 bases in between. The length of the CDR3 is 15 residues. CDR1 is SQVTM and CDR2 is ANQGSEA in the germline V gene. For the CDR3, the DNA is TGCAGCGTCTCTAGGGGGGGACAACCCACAGATACGCAGTATTTT. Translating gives CSVSRGGQPTDTQYF.

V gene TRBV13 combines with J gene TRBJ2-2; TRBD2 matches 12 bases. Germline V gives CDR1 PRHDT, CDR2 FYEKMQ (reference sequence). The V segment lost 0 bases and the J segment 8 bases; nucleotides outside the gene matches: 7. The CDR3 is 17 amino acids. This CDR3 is CASSLGLAGGKRGELFF. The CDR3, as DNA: TGTGCCAGCAGCTTAGGACTAGCGGGGGGAAAACGTGGGGAGCTGTTTTTT.

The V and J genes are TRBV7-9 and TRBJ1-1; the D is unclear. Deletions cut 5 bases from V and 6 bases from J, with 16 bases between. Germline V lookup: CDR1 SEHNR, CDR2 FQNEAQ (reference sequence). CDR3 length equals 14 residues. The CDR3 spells CASSPPGRDAEAFF. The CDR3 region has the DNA TGTGCCAGCAGCCCCCCGGGGAGGGATGCTGAAGCTTTCTTT.

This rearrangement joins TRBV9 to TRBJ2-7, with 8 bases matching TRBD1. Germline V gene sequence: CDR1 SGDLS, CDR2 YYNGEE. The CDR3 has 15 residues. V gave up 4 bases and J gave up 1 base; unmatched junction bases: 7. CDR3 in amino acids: CASSQTGASSYEQYF. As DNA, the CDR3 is TGTGCCAGCAGCCAGACAGGGGCTTCTTCCTACGAGCAGTACTTC. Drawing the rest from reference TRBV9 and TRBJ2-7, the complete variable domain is DSGVTQTPKHLITATGQRVTLRCSPRSGDLSVYWYQQSLDQGLQFLIQYYNGEERAKGNILERFSAQQFPDLHSELNLSSLELGDSALYFCASSQTGASSYEQYFGPGTRLTVT.

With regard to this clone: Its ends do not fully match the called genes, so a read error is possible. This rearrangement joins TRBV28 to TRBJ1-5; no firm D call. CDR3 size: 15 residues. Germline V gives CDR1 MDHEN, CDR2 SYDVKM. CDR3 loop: CATSLGVIRNQPQHF. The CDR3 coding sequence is TGTGCCACCAGTTTGGGAGTGATCCGCAATCAGCCCCAGCATTTT.

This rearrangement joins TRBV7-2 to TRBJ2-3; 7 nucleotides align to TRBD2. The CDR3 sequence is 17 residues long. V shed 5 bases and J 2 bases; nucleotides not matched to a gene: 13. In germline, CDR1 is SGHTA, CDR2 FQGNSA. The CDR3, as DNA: TGTGCCAGCAGCCCCCGTCAAGCGCGGGGGTACACAGATACGCAGTATTTT. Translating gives CASSPRQARGYTDTQYF. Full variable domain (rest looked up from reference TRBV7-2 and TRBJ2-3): GAGVSQSPSNKVTEKGKDVELRCDPISGHTALYWYRQSLGQGLEFLIYFQGNSAPDKSGLPSDRFSAERTGGSVSTLTIQRTQQEDSAVYLCASSPRQARGYTDTQYFGPGTRLTVL.

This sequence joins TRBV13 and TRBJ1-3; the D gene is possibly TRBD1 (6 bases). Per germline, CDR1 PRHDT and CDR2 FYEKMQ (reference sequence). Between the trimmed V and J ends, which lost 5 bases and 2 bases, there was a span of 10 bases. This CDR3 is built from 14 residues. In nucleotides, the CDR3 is TGTGCCAGCAGCCTCGCAGGGGCTGGAAACACCATATATTTT. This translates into CASSLAGAGNTIYF.

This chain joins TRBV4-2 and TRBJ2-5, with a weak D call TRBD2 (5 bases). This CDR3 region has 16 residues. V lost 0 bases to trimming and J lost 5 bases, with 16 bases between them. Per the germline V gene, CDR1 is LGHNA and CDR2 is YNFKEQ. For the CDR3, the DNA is TGTGCCAGCAGCCAAGAAGTACTAGTATCGTATGAGACCCAGTACTTC. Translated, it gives CASSQEVLVSYETQYF.

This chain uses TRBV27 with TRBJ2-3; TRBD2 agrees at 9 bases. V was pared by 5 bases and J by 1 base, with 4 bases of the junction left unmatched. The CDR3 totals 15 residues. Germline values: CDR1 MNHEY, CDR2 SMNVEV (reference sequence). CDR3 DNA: TGTGCCAGCAGTCAAGCGGGGGGCGGCACAGATACGCAGTATTTT. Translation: CASSQAGGGTDTQYF.

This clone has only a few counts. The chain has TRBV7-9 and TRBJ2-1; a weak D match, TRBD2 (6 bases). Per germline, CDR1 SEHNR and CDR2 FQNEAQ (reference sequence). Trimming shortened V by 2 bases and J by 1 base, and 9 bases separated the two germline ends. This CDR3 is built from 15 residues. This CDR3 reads CASSLQSGSYNEQFF. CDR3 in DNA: TGTGCCAGCAGCTTACAGAGCGGGTCCTACAATGAGCAGTTCTTC.

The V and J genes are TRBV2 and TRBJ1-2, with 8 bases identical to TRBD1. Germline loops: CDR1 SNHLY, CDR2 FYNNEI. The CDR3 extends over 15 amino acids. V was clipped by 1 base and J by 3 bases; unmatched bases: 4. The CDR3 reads CASSEGGQGYYGYTF. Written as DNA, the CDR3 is TGTGCCAGCAGTGAAGGTGGACAGGGCTACTATGGCTACACCTTC.

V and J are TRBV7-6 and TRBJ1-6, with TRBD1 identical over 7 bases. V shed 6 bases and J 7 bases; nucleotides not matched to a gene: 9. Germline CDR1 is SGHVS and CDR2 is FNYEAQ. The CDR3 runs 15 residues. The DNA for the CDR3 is TGTGCCAGCAGGCCCACAGGGGCTCAAAATTCACCCCTCCACTTT. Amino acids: CASRPTGAQNSPLHF.

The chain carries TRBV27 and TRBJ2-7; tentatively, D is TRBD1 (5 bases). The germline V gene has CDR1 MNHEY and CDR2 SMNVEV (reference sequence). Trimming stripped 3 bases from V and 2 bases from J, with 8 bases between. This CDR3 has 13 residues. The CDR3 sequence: CASSFGRAYEQYF. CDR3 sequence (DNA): TGTGCCAGCAGTTTTGGCAGGGCCTACGAGCAGTACTTC.

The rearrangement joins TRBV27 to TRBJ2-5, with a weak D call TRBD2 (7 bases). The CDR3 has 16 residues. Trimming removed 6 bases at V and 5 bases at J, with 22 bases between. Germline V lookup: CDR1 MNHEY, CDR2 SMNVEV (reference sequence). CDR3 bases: TGTGCCAGCAGGATGGGGGGGCCTCTCTCGGGGGAGACCCAGTACTTC. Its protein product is CASRMGGPLSGETQYF.

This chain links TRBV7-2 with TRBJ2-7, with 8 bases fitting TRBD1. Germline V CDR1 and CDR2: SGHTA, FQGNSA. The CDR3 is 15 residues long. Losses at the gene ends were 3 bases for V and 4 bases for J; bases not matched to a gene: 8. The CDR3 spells CASSFYGQGAYEQYF. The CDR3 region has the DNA TGTGCCAGCAGCTTCTACGGACAGGGTGCGTACGAGCAGTACTTC.

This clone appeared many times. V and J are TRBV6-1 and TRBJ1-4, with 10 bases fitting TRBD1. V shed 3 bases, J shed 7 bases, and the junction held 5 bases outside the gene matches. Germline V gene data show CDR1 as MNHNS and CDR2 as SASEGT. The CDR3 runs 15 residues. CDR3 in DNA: TGTGCCAGCAGTGATTTCGGGACAGGGGTTGAAAAACTGTTTTTT. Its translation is CASSDFGTGVEKLFF.

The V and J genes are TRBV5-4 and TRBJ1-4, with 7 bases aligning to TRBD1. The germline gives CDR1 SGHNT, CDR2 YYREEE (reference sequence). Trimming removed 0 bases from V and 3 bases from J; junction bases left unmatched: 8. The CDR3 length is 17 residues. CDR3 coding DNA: TGTGCCAGCAGCTTGGGACAGGGTACTGTCGCTAATGAAAAACTGTTTTTT. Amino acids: CASSLGQGTVANEKLFF.

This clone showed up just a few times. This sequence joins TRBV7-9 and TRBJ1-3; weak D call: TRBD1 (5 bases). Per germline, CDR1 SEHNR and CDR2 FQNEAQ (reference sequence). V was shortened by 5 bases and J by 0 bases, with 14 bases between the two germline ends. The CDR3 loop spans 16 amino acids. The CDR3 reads CASSANQGNSGNTIYF. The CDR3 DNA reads TGTGCCAGCAGCGCCAACCAGGGCAACTCTGGAAACACCATATATTTT.